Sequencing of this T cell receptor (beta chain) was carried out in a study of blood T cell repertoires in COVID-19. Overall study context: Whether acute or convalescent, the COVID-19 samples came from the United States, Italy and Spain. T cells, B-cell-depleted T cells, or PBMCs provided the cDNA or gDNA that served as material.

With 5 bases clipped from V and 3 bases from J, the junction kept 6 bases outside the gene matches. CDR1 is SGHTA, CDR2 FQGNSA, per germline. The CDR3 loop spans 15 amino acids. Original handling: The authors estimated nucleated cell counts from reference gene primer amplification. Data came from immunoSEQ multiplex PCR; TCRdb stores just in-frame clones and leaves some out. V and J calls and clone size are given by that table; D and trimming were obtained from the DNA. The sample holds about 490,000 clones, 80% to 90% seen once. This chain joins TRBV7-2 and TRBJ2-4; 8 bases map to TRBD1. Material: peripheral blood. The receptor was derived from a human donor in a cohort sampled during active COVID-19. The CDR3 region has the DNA TGTGCCAGCAGCCCCAAGACAGGGGACAAAAACATTCAGTACTTC. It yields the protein CASSPKTGDKNIQYF.